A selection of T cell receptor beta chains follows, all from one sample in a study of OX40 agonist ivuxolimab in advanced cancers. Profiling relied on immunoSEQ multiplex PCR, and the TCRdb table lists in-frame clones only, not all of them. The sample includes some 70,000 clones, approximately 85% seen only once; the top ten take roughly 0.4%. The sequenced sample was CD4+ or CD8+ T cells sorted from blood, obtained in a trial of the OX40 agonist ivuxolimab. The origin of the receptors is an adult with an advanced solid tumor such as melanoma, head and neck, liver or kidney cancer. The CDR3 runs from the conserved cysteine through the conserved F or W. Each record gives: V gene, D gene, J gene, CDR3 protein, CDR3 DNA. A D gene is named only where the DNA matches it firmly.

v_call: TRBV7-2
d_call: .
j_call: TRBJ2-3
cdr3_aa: CASSWYGGGVRGSTDTQYF
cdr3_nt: TGTGCCAGCAGCTGGTATGGGGGAGGCGTACGGGGAAGCACAGATACGCAGTATTTT

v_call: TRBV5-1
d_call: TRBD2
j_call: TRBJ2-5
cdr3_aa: CASSFVAGGAETQYF
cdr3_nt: TGCGCCAGCAGCTTTGTAGCGGGGGGAGCAGAGACCCAGTACTTC

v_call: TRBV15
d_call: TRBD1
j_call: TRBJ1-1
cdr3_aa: CATSRPGGTEAFF
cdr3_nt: TGTGCCACCAGCAGACCAGGGGGCACTGAAGCTTTCTTT

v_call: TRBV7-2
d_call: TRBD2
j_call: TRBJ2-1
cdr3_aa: CASSSLAGAVNEQFF
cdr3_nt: TGTGCCAGCAGCTCCCTAGCGGGAGCGGTTAATGAGCAGTTCTTC

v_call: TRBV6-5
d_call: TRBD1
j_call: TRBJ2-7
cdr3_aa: CASRPDRGSSYEQYF
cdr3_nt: TGTGCCAGCAGACCAGACAGGGGGTCGTCCTACGAGCAGTACTTC

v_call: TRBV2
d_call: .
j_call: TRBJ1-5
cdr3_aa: CASQYSNQPQHF
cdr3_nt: TGTGCCAGCCAATATAGCAATCAGCCCCAGCATTTT

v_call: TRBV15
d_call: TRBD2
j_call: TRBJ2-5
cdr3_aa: CATSRDMGLAGVQETQYF
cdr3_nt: TGTGCCACCAGCAGAGATATGGGACTAGCGGGGGTCCAAGAGACCCAGTACTTC

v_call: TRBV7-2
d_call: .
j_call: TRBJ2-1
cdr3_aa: CASSLVSGGYNEQFF
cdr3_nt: TGTGCCAGCAGCTTAGTTAGTGGGGGGTACAATGAGCAGTTCTTC

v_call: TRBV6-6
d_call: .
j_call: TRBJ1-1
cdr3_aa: CASSYDSMNTEAFF
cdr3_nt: TGTGCCAGCAGTTACGACAGCATGAACACTGAAGCTTTCTTT

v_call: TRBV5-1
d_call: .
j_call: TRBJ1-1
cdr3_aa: CASSSQSDRSTEAFF
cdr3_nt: TGCGCCAGCAGTAGTCAAAGCGACAGATCCACTGAAGCTTTCTTT

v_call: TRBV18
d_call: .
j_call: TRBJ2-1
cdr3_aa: CASSPLTEQFF
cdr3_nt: TGTGCCAGCTCACCGTTGACAGAGCAGTTCTTC

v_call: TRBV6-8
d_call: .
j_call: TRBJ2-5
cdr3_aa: CASRGPQETQYF
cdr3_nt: TGTGCCAGCAGGGGTCCGCAAGAGACCCAGTACTTC